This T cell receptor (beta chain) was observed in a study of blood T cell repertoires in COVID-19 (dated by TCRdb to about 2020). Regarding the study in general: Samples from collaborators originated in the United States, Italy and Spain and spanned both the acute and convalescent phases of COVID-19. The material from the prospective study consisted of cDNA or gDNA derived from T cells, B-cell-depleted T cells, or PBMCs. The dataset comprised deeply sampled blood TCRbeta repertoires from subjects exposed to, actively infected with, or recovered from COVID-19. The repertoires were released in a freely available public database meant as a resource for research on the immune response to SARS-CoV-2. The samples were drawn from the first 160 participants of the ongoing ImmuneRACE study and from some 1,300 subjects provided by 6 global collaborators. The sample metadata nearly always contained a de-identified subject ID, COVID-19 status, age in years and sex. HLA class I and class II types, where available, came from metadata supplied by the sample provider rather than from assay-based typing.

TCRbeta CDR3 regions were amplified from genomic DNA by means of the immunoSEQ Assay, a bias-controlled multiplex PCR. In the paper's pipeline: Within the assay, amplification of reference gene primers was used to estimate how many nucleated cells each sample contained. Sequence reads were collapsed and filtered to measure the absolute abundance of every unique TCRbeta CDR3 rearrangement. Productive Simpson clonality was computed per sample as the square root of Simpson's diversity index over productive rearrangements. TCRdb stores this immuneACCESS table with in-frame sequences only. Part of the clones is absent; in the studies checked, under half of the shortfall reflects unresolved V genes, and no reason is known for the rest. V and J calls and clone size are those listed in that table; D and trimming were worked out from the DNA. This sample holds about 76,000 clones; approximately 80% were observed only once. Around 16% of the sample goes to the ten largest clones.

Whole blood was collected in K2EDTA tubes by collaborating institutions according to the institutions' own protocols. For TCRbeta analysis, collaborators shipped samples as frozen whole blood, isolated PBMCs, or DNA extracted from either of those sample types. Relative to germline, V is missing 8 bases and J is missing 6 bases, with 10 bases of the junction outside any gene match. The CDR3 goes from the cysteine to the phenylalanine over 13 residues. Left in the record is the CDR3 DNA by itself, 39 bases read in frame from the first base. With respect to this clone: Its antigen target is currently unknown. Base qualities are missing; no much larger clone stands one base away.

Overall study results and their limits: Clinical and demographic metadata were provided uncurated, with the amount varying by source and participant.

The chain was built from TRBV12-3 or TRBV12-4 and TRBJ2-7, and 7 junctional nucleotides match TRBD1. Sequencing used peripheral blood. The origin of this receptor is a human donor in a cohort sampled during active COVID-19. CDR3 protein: CASATGNPSEQYF. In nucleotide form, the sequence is TGTGCCAGCGCGACAGGGAACCCCTCCGAGCAGTACTTC.